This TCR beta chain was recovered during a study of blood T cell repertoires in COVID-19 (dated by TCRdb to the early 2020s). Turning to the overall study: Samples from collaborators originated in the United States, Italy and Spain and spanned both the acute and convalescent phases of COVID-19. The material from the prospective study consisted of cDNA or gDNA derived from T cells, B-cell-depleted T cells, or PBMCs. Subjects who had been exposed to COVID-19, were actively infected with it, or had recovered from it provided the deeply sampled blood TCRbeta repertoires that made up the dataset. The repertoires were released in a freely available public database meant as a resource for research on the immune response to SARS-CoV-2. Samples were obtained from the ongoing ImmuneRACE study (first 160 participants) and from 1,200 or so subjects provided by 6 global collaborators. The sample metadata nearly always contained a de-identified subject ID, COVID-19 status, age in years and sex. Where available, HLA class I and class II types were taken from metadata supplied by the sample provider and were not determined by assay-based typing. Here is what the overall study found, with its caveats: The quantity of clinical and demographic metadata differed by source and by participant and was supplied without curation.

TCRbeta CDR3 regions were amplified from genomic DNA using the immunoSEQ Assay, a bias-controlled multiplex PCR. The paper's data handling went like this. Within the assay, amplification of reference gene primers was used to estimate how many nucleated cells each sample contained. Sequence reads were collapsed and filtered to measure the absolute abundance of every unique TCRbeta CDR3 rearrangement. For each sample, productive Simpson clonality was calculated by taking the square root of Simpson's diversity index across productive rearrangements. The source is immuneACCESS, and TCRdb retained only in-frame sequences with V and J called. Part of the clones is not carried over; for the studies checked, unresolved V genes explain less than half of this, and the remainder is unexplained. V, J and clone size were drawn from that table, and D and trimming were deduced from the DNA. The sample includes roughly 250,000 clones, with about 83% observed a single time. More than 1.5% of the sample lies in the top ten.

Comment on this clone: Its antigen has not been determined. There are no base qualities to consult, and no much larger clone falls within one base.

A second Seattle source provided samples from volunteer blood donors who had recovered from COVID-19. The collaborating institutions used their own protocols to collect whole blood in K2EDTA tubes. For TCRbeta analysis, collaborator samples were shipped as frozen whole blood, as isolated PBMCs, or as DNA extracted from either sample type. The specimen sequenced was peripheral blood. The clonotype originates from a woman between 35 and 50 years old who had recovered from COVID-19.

The nucleotide sequence reads TGCAGTGCTAGGGGGGGGTACGAGCAGTACTTC. Its coded protein is CSARGGYEQYF. The chain was built from TRBV20-1 and TRBJ2-7; a stretch of 7 junction bases matches TRBD2. From V the trimming removes 3 bases and from J it removes 4 bases, while the gene matches leave 0 bases of the junction unaccounted for. The CDR3, cysteine through phenylalanine, is 11 amino acids long. The DNA shown is the 33-base CDR3, in frame from base 1. CDR1 DFQATT and CDR2 SNEGSKA are derived from the germline V gene (reference sequence).